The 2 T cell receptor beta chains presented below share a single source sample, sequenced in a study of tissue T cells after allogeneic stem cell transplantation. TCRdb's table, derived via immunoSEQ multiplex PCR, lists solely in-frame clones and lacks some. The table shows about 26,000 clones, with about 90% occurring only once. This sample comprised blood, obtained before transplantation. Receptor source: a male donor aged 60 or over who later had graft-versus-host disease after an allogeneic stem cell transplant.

Here the CDR3 reads CASRGMSGGYTF. CDR3 DNA sequence: TGTGCCAGTAGAGGGATGTCGGGTGGCTACACCTTC. V and J are TRBV19 and TRBJ1-2; D remains unclear. V lost 6 bases and J lost 7, with 12 bases in between. The germline CDR1 and CDR2 sequences are LNHDA and SQIVND (reference sequence). The CDR3 covers 12 residues.

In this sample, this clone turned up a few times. The CDR3 DNA follows: TGTGCCAGCAGCCCACCCAGGGCATTCGGAAACACCATATATTTT. Amino acid sequence: CASSPPRAFGNTIYF. The chain uses TRBV7-2 and TRBJ1-3, with a possible D match to TRBD1 (5 bases). CDR3 length equals 15 residues. Germline V gives CDR1 SGHTA, CDR2 FQGNSA. Trimming left V 5 bases short and J 4 bases short, with 15 bases between.